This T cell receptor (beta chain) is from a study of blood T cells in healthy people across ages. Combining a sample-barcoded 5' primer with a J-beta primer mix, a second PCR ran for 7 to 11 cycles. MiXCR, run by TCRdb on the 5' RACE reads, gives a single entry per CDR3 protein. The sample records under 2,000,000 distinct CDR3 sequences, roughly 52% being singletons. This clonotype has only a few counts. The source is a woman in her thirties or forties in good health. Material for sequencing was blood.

The CDR3 sequence: CASSLDGSTGELFF. The CDR3 DNA is TGTGCCAGCAGCTTAGATGGTTCCACCGGGGAGCTGTTTTTT. V usage is TRBV7-2 and J usage is TRBJ2-2; D is unresolved. Germline V lookup: CDR1 SGHTA, CDR2 FQGNSA. This CDR3 contains 14 residues. V lost 1 base, J lost 4 bases, and 7 bases lay in between.